Following are 8 T cell receptor beta chains from one sample sequenced in a study of somatic mutations in cytotoxic T cells in rheumatoid arthritis. Sequencing was performed with immunoSEQ multiplex PCR; in TCRdb, only in-frame clones are kept and a portion is missing. The sample includes 35,000 to 45,000 clones, roughly 80% of them seen just once. Specimen: CD8+ T cells sorted from blood. The receptors originated from a man aged 40-50 years in good health.

In DNA form, the CDR3 reads TGTGCCAGCAGCTTATGGGGAGCAGGGGAGAACATTCAGTACTTC. This encodes CASSLWGAGENIQYF. This chain joins TRBV11-1 and TRBJ2-4; D is possibly TRBD1 (6 bases). V gave up 2 bases and J gave up 7 bases, with 15 bases separating them. CDR1 is SGHAT, CDR2 FQDESV, per germline (reference sequence). CDR3 length: 15 residues. Full variable domain (rest looked up from reference TRBV11-1 and TRBJ2-4): EAEVAQSPRYKITEKSQAVAFWCDPISGHATLYWYRQILGQGPELLVQFQDESVVDDSQLPKDRFSAERLKGVDSTLKIQPAELGDSAMYLCASSLWGAGENIQYFGAGTRLSVL.

The V call is TRBV30, the J call TRBJ2-7; 9 positions agree with TRBD2. CDR1 is GTSNPN and CDR2 is SVGIG in the germline V gene (reference sequence). Trimming took 7 bases from V and 4 from J; bases not matched to a gene: 17. This CDR3 contains 16 residues. CDR3 residues: CALETGWAGGGYEQYF. CDR3 DNA sequence: TGTGCCTTAGAGACAGGGTGGGCGGGAGGGGGGTACGAGCAGTACTTC.

In nucleotides, the CDR3 is TGTGCCAGCAGTGTACTCCTAGGGGTTACAGATACGCAGTATTTT. It codes for CASSVLLGVTDTQYF. The V call is TRBV2, the J call TRBJ2-3, with a possible D match to TRBD1 (5 bases). The CDR3 sequence is 15 residues long. CDR1 and CDR2 from the germline V gene are SNHLY and FYNNEI. V lost 4 bases and J lost 3, with 14 bases in between.

CDR3 coding DNA: TGTGCCAGCAGTACAGCATCCTACGAGCAGTACTTC. Amino acid sequence: CASSTASYEQYF. The chain has TRBV6-5 and TRBJ2-7, with unresolved D. V was trimmed by 5 bases and J by 1 base, leaving 6 bases between them. The CDR3 loop spans 12 amino acids. Per germline, CDR1 MNHEY and CDR2 SVGAGI.

The chain links TRBV7-9 to TRBJ2-5; D possibly uses TRBD1 or TRBD2 (5 bases each). The germline V gene has CDR1 SEHNR and CDR2 FQNEAQ (reference sequence). There are 15 residues in the CDR3. The V end lost 4 bases, the J end lost 2 bases, and 14 bases lay between the germline ends. The CDR3 loop is CASSSSRDLQETQYF. Written as DNA, the CDR3 is TGTGCCAGCAGCTCGTCCCGGGACCTGCAAGAGACCCAGTACTTC.

The J gene is TRBJ1-5, the V gene TRBV28; D is possibly TRBD1 (6 bases). V lost 2 bases and J 3 bases, leaving 8 bases between the germline ends. This CDR3 is 14 amino acids long. Germline CDR1 reads MDHEN; CDR2 reads SYDVKM. The CDR3 DNA is TGTGCCAGCAGTTTAGGACAGAACAATCAGCCCCAGCATTTT. It yields the protein CASSLGQNNQPQHF.

The chain joins TRBV10-3 to TRBJ1-1; D is unresolved. The V end was cut by 4 bases, the J end by 1 base, with 10 bases between. The CDR3 covers 14 residues. Germline values: CDR1 ENHRY, CDR2 SYGVKD. CDR3 protein: CAISGEGRNTEAFF. The CDR3 DNA reads as TGTGCCATCAGTGGGGAGGGTCGGAACACTGAAGCTTTCTTT.

The chain links TRBV2 to TRBJ1-4; a possible D gene is TRBD1 (6 bases). Germline V lookup: CDR1 SNHLY, CDR2 FYNNEI. CDR3 length: 15 amino acids. V was shortened by 7 bases and J by 2 bases, with 14 bases between the two germline ends. Here the CDR3 reads CASIRGGLTNEKLFF. The CDR3 DNA reads as TGTGCCAGCATCAGGGGAGGTTTGACTAATGAAAAACTGTTTTTT.